Shown below are 20 T cell receptor beta chains from a single sample sequenced in a study of metastatic and nonmetastatic thyroid tumors. With MiXCR, TCRdb reprocessed the PCR reads. The sample has about 43,000 clones, roughly 10% seen once. All patients were treatment-naive before thyroid surgery. The sequenced material came from blood. Receptor source: a female donor with papillary thyroid cancer or a benign thyroid nodule (not recorded which). Some clones in this sample may be carry-over from other donors' samples.

This chain connects TRBV5-5 to TRBJ1-2, with TRBD1 identical over 8 bases. The CDR3 is 15 amino acids. Germline CDR1 SGHKS, CDR2 YYEKEE (reference sequence). Trimming at V came to 9 bases and at J to 5 bases, leaving 15 bases not matched to a gene. The CDR3 DNA is TGTGCCAACATCTGGGCCGGACAGGGTTCATATGGCTACACCTTC. Amino acids: CANIWAGQGSYGYTF.

This clone was detected many times. The gene calls are TRBV27 and TRBJ2-2, with a tentative D call TRBD1 (6 bases). The CDR3 loop spans 16 amino acids. CDR1 and CDR2 from the germline V gene are MNHEY and SMNVEV (reference sequence). Deletions cut 7 bases from V and 2 bases from J, with 17 bases between. The CDR3 sequence: CASTRWGRGNTGELFF. CDR3 coding DNA: TGTGCCAGCACCCGTTGGGGCAGGGGAAACACCGGGGAGCTGTTTTTT.

The chain employs TRBV2 and TRBJ1-2, with D possibly matching TRBD1 (5 bases). Between the trimmed V and J ends, which lost 4 bases and 6 bases, there was a span of 12 bases. The CDR3 runs 13 residues. Germline V gene data show CDR1 as SNHLY and CDR2 as FYNNEI. The CDR3 DNA reads TGTGCCAGCAGTGGGGCGGTGGGGGATGGCTACACCTTC. This translates into CASSGAVGDGYTF.

This clone was seen a handful of times. CDR3 protein: CASSYGNTIYF. The CDR3 region has the DNA TGTGCCAGCAGTTATGGAAACACCATATATTTT. The rearrangement joins TRBV6-5 to TRBJ1-3; D unresolved. The CDR3 covers 11 residues. The V end lost 3 bases, the J end lost 3 bases, and 0 bases lay between the germline ends. Germline V CDR1 and CDR2: MNHEY, SVGAGI.

This clone was seen a single time. This chain links TRBV6-1 with TRBJ2-4; TRBD1 or TRBD2 may be the D gene (5 bases each). Per the germline V gene, CDR1 is MNHNS and CDR2 is SASEGT. V was pared by 2 bases and J by 9 bases, with 11 bases between. The length of the CDR3 is 13 residues. The CDR3 DNA reads TGTGCCAGCAGTGAACGGGGTAGGGGCATTCAGTACTTC. Protein sequence: CASSERGRGIQYF.

This clone was detected many times. J is TRBJ1-3 and V is TRBV4-1; the D gene is possibly TRBD1 (5 bases). Trimming removed 9 bases at V and 0 bases at J, with 9 bases between. The CDR3 covers 13 residues. In germline, CDR1 is MGHRA, CDR2 YSYEKL. The CDR3 protein is CASRGDSGNTIYF. The CDR3 DNA sequence: TGCGCCAGTCGGGGGGACTCTGGAAACACCATATATTTT.

This clone has just a few counts. Compared with germline, one end of the junction differs, possibly owing to a read error. The chain employs TRBV9 and TRBJ1-6; D gene uncertain. Per germline, CDR1 SGDLS and CDR2 YYNGEE. CDR3 length equals 12 residues. The chain's CDR3 is CASGGSNPPLHF. The CDR3 bases are TGTGCCAGCGGCGGTAGTAATCCACCCCTCCACTTT.

This clone was detected many times. The CDR3 bases are TGTGCCAGCAGCTTTAGATGGTGGGACAGGGGGCAAGAGACCCAGTACTTC. This gives the protein CASSFRWWDRGQETQYF. The chain couples TRBV7-9 to TRBJ2-5, with 11 bases identical to TRBD1. This CDR3 region has 17 residues. The ends lost 3 bases at V and 2 bases at J; junction bases unmatched: 8. The V gene's germline CDR1 is SEHNR and CDR2 FQNEAQ (reference sequence). The complete variable domain, with remaining parts taken from reference TRBV7-9 and TRBJ2-5, reads DTGVSQNPRHKITKRGQNVTFRCDPISEHNRLYWYRQTLGQGPEFLTYFQNEAQLEKSRLLSDRFSAERPKGSFSTLEIQRTEQGDSAMYLCASSFRWWDRGQETQYFGPGTRLLVL.

This chain connects TRBV6-5 to TRBJ1-1; D might be TRBD1 (5 bases). Trimming took 2 bases from V and 7 from J, leaving 17 bases between them. This CDR3 has 15 residues. Germline lookup yields CDR1 MNHEY and CDR2 SVGAGI. The CDR3 spells CASSYPRGGAGEAFF. The CDR3 DNA sequence: TGTGCCAGCAGTTACCCCCGAGGCGGGGCGGGTGAAGCTTTCTTT.

This clone has more than one count but fewer than ten. The V and J genes are TRBV7-3 and TRBJ2-5, with a possible D match to TRBD1 (5 bases). V lost 1 base to trimming and J lost 5 bases, with 17 bases between them. Germline CDR1 is SGHTA and CDR2 is FQGTGA. This CDR3 has 16 residues. The CDR3 DNA reads TGTGCCAGCAGCTTAAATATGTGGGGCTTGGGGGAGACCCAGTACTTC. Translating gives CASSLNMWGLGETQYF.

This clone was counted ten times or more. This sample also contains other DNA sequences that code for the same CDR3. The CDR3 loop reads CATTVYNEQFF. The CDR3 DNA is TGTGCCACCACGGTGTACAATGAGCAGTTCTTC. This chain links TRBV7-9 with TRBJ2-1; D unresolved. Germline V gene data show CDR1 as SEHNR and CDR2 as FQNEAQ (reference sequence). CDR3 length: 11 residues. V lost 10 bases and J lost 4, with 8 bases in between.

This clone was picked up a small number of times. This chain connects TRBV7-9 to TRBJ2-7; TRBD2 is a possible D gene (6 bases). V was shortened by 1 base and J by 7 bases, with 8 bases between the two germline ends. The CDR3 contains 12 residues. In germline, CDR1 is SEHNR, CDR2 FQNEAQ (reference sequence). The CDR3 bases are TGTGCCAGCAGCTTAGGCCTAGCGGAGCAGTACTTC. The encoded protein is CASSLGLAEQYF.

This clone was recorded many times. This chain uses TRBV25-1 with TRBJ1-2, with a weak D call TRBD1 (5 bases). V lost 6 bases and J lost 4, with 15 bases in between. There are 14 residues in the CDR3. CDR1 is MGHDK and CDR2 is SYGVNS in the germline V gene. The chain's CDR3 is CASSQSGGTYGYTF. The CDR3 nucleotides are TGTGCCAGCAGCCAGTCTGGCGGGACCTATGGCTACACCTTC.

This clone was picked up many times. The chain has TRBV20-1 and TRBJ2-3; 11 nucleotides align to TRBD2. This CDR3 is 17 amino acids long. Germline V gene data show CDR1 as DFQATT and CDR2 as SNEGSKA (reference sequence). With 4 bases clipped from V and 2 bases from J, the junction kept 11 bases outside the gene matches. The CDR3 loop is CSANPPGLAVSTDTQYF. CDR3 in DNA: TGCAGTGCTAACCCTCCGGGACTAGCGGTCTCCACAGATACGCAGTATTTT.

This clone was detected many times. This sequence joins TRBV9 and TRBJ2-1, with TRBD2 as a possible D gene (5 bases). Trimming pared 2 bases from V and 3 bases from J, leaving 6 bases between. In germline, CDR1 is SGDLS, CDR2 YYNGEE. The CDR3 consists of 13 residues. CDR3 DNA sequence: TGTGCCAGCAGCGTGACTAACTACAATGAGCAGTTCTTC. Translation gives CASSVTNYNEQFF.

This clone has at least ten counts. The genes are TRBV14 and TRBJ1-5; no reliable D call. CDR3 size: 13 residues. Per the germline V gene, CDR1 is SGHDN and CDR2 is FVKESK. The ends were cut back, 4 bases at V and 6 bases at J, with 10 bases in the middle. The CDR3 DNA sequence: TGTGCCAGCAGCCGAGGGCCGGGTCAGCCCCAGCATTTT. Protein: CASSRGPGQPQHF.

This clone was observed at least ten times. CDR3: CSARPLRLAGSKETQYF. CDR3 DNA: TGCAGTGCTAGACCCCTTCGACTAGCGGGATCAAAAGAGACCCAGTACTTC. V usage is TRBV20-1 and J usage is TRBJ2-5; TRBD2 aligns across 11 bases. Germline V gene sequence: CDR1 DFQATT, CDR2 SNEGSKA (reference sequence). V gave up 2 bases and J gave up 3 bases; unmatched junction bases: 11. CDR3 size: 17 residues.

This clone was counted ten times or more. The V and J genes are TRBV28 and TRBJ2-5, with 11 bases fitting TRBD1. The CDR3 is 14 amino acids. Germline trimming cut 9 bases from V and 4 bases from J; bases unmatched to any gene: 7. Germline values: CDR1 MDHEN, CDR2 SYDVKM. CDR3: CASYGTGGTETQYF. The CDR3, as DNA: TGTGCCAGTTATGGGACAGGGGGGACAGAGACCCAGTACTTC.

This clone was counted ten times or more. The chain uses TRBV7-3 and TRBJ2-2; D uncertain. Germline V gene data show CDR1 as SGHTA and CDR2 as FQGTGA. Trimming shortened V by 1 base and J by 6 bases, and 6 bases separated the two germline ends. This CDR3 spans 13 amino acids. The CDR3: CASSLKGSGELFF. The CDR3 bases are TGTGCCAGCAGCTTAAAGGGATCCGGGGAGCTGTTTTTT.

This clone has at least ten counts. This chain links TRBV28 with TRBJ1-5; TRBD1 might be the D (5 bases). This CDR3 is built from 14 residues. Germline V gives CDR1 MDHEN, CDR2 SYDVKM. The V end lost 8 bases, the J end lost 1 base, and 12 bases lay between the germline ends. For the CDR3, the DNA is TGTGCCAGCTTCGACAGCCTCAGCAATCAGCCCCAGCATTTT. Translating gives CASFDSLSNQPQHF.